These 16 T cell receptor beta chains came from one sample sequenced in a study of T cells after yellow fever vaccination. TCRdb re-analysed the 5' RACE reads in MiXCR, keeping a single row per CDR3 protein. Here the sample spans approximately 600,000 distinct CDR3 sequences, roughly an eighth being singletons. The material sequenced was PBMCs, taken on the day of the yellow fever booster vaccination. These receptor sequences come from a man aged 25-45 years who received the YFV17D yellow fever vaccine.

The genes are TRBV7-9 and TRBJ1-1, with 8 bases that match TRBD1. Germline CDR1 reads SEHNR; CDR2 reads FQNEAQ (reference sequence). The CDR3 length is 15 residues. V lost 9 bases and J lost 4; bases outside the gene matches: 13. The CDR3 reads CASGRDRGLGTEAFF. The CDR3 region has the DNA TGTGCCAGTGGACGCGACAGGGGCCTTGGCACTGAAGCTTTCTTT.

In this sample, this clonotype turned up a few times. The germline gene is not matched at one end of the junction; a read error may be the cause. The chain joins TRBV30 to TRBJ2-1; D ambiguous. From germline, CDR1 is GTSNPN and CDR2 SVGIG (reference sequence). This CDR3 is 15 amino acids long. The CDR3 reads CAWSVQQLGYSEQFF. The DNA of the CDR3 is TGTGCCTGGAGTGTACAACAGTTGGGTTACAGTGAGCAGTTCTTC. The full variable domain, completed using reference TRBV30 and TRBJ2-1, is SQTIHQWPATLVQPVGSPLSLECTVEGTSNPNLYWYRQAAGRGLQLLFYSVGIGQISSEVPQNLSASRPQDRQFILSSKKLLLSDSGFYLCAWSVQQLGYSEQFFGPGTRLTVL.

V usage is TRBV4-1 and J usage is TRBJ2-5; possible D gene TRBD1, 5 bases. Germline V CDR1 and CDR2: MGHRA, YSYEKL. V was trimmed by 4 bases and J by 0 bases, leaving 12 bases between them. The CDR3 runs 15 residues. DNA of the CDR3: TGCGCCAGCAGCCGATACGACAGTTACCAAGAGACCCAGTACTTC. Its translation: CASSRYDSYQETQYF.

In its sample, this clonotype was seen a few times. For the CDR3, the DNA is TGTGCCAGCAGCTTAGGCAGCGGGAGTCAACAAGAGACCCAGTACTTC. It specifies CASSLGSGSQQETQYF. The genes are TRBV7-9 and TRBJ2-5, with 8 bases aligning to TRBD2. V shed 1 base, J shed 2 bases, and the junction held 6 bases outside the gene matches. Germline CDR1 reads SEHNR; CDR2 reads FQNEAQ (reference sequence). The CDR3 extends over 16 amino acids.

This clonotype was detected a few times. This chain uses TRBV5-1 with TRBJ2-1; 8 bases match TRBD2. Germline values: CDR1 SGHRS, CDR2 YFSETQ. The CDR3 contains 17 residues. The V gene end was trimmed by 4 bases and the J gene end by 8 bases; junction bases not matched to a gene: 17. The CDR3 DNA reads TGCGCCAGCAGCGGAAGTTCAGGGACTAGTCTTTCCCATGAGCAGTTCTTC. It is translated as CASSGSSGTSLSHEQFF.

V is TRBV20-1 and J is TRBJ2-2; TRBD2 matches at 8 bases. V was pared by 6 bases and J by 2 bases, with 17 bases of the junction left unmatched. Germline-derived CDR1 and CDR2 are DFQATT and SNEGSKA (reference sequence). The CDR3 covers 18 residues. The CDR3 bases are TGCAGTGCAGCAGGCTTGCGGGCGGTAGCGGGAAACACCGGGGAGCTGTTTTTT. Its translation: CSAAGLRAVAGNTGELFF.

This clonotype was counted only a few times. The chain couples TRBV19 to TRBJ2-1; 9 nucleotides match TRBD1. V dropped 1 base and J dropped 7; count of bases not matched to a gene: 2. This CDR3 has 14 residues. Germline loops: CDR1 LNHDA, CDR2 SQIVND (reference sequence). The CDR3 sequence is CASSIATGGNEQFF. In nucleotides, the CDR3 is TGTGCCAGTAGTATAGCGACAGGGGGGAATGAGCAGTTCTTC.

The gene calls are TRBV6-2 or TRBV6-3 and TRBJ2-5, with D uncertain. This CDR3 spans 11 amino acids. V was trimmed by 4 bases and J by 7 bases, leaving 7 bases between them. Germline assignment: CDR1 MNHEY and CDR2 SVGEGT. CDR3 sequence (DNA): TGTGCCAGCAGTTGGGTGATGACCCAGTACTTC. This codes for CASSWVMTQYF.

This sequence joins TRBV20-1 and TRBJ2-7; D remains unclear. Germline V gene sequence: CDR1 DFQATT, CDR2 SNEGSKA (reference sequence). The CDR3 is 15 residues long. Trimming left V 0 bases short and J 4 bases short, with 16 bases between. CDR3 coding DNA: TGCAGTGCTAGAGATTTGGCCGGGTCCATTTACGAGCAGTACTTC. Translated: CSARDLAGSIYEQYF.

The gene calls are TRBV27 and TRBJ2-1, with D unclear. This CDR3 is built from 14 residues. V was pared by 5 bases and J by 1 base, with 9 bases between. CDR1 and CDR2 from the germline V gene are MNHEY and SMNVEV (reference sequence). In nucleotides, the CDR3 is TGTGCCAGCAGTCCTCGCCATTCCTACAATGAGCAGTTCTTC. Protein product: CASSPRHSYNEQFF.

With regard to this clonotype: An end of the junction does not agree with germline; a read error may underlie this. This chain links TRBV12-3 or TRBV12-4 with TRBJ2-7; 13 bases match TRBD2. The CDR3 totals 15 residues. CDR3 bases: TGTGCCAGCAGTTCTCGGACTAGCGGGAGATTTGAGCAGTACTTT. Translating gives CASSSRTSGRFEQYF.

The genes are TRBV15 and TRBJ2-3; D uncertain. CDR1 LNHNV and CDR2 YYDKDF come from the germline V gene (reference sequence). V was cut by 1 base and J by 1 base, with 6 bases left in between. CDR3 length equals 14 residues. CDR3 DNA: TGTGCCACCAGCAGAGGTCCGGGCACAGATACGCAGTATTTT. Its protein product is CATSRGPGTDTQYF.

About this clonotype: This may arise from a read error, as a much more abundant clone is one base away. This chain uses TRBV15 with TRBJ2-2, with 14 bases aligning to TRBD2. The CDR3 is 17 amino acids. J was trimmed by 0 bases and V by 8 bases; bases with no gene match: 5. CDR1 and CDR2 (germline): LNHNV, YYDKDF (reference sequence). CDR3 region: CATRTSGRTSNTGELFF. The CDR3 DNA reads as TGTGCCACCCGGACTAGCGGGAGGACTTCGAACACCGGGGAGCTGTTTTTT.

In this sample, this clonotype turned up a few times. V gene TRBV7-2 combines with J gene TRBJ2-5, with 14 bases aligning to TRBD2. The V gene's germline CDR1 is SGHTA and CDR2 FQGNSA. Germline trimming cut 2 bases from V and 5 bases from J; bases unmatched to any gene: 4. CDR3 length: 16 residues. CDR3 region: CASSLRTSGRYETQYF. Written as DNA, the CDR3 is TGTGCCAGCAGCTTACGGACTAGCGGGAGGTATGAGACCCAGTACTTC.

The V gene is TRBV7-2, the J gene TRBJ2-2; TRBD2 aligns across 9 bases. Germline V gives CDR1 SGHTA, CDR2 FQGNSA. The CDR3 consists of 15 residues. Trimming cost V 5 bases and J 3 bases; bases outside gene matches: 4. The CDR3 nucleotides read TGTGCCAGCAGCAAGACTAGCGGCTACACCGGGGAGCTGTTTTTT. This sequence encodes CASSKTSGYTGELFF.

The chain couples TRBV20-1 to TRBJ2-3; D gene uncertain. The CDR3 is 14 amino acids. The V end lost 5 bases, the J end lost 5 bases, and 17 bases lay between the germline ends. CDR1 DFQATT and CDR2 SNEGSKA come from the germline V gene (reference sequence). CDR3 sequence: CSALMTPSQDTQYF. Written as DNA, the CDR3 is TGCAGTGCTCTCATGACTCCCTCCCAAGATACGCAGTATTTT.